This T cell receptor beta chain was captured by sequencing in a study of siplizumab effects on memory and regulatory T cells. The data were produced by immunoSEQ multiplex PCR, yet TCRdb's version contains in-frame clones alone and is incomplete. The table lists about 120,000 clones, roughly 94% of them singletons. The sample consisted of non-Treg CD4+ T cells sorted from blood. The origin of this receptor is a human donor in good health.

The chain's CDR3 is CASSPGLAGADDEQFF. The DNA for the CDR3 is TGTGCCAGCAGCCCGGGACTAGCGGGAGCCGACGATGAGCAGTTCTTC. V gene TRBV7-2 combines with J gene TRBJ2-1, with 14 nucleotides matching TRBD2. Germline lookup yields CDR1 SGHTA and CDR2 FQGNSA. This CDR3 spans 16 amino acids. The V gene end was trimmed by 5 bases and the J gene end by 8 bases; junction bases not matched to a gene: 8.